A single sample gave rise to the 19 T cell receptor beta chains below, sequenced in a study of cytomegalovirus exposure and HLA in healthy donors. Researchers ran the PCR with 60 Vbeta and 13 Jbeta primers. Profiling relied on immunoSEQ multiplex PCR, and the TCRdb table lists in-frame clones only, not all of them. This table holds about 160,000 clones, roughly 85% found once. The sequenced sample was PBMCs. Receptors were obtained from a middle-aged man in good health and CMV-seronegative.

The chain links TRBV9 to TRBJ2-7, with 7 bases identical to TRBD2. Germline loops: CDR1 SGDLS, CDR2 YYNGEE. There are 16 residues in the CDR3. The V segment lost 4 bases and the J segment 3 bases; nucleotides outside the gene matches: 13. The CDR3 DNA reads TGTGCCAGCAGCCCCCGCCGGGCTAGCGGAGACTACGAGCAGTACTTC. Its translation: CASSPRRASGDYEQYF.

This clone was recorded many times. The CDR3 DNA reads TGTGCCAGCAGCCCGGACAGGGGGCCGGAGCAGTACTTC. It is translated as CASSPDRGPEQYF. This chain uses TRBV5-4 with TRBJ2-7; 11 nucleotides agree with TRBD1. V lost 4 bases and J lost 7; bases outside the gene matches: 4. The CDR3 sequence is 13 residues long. Germline assignment: CDR1 SGHNT and CDR2 YYREEE (reference sequence).

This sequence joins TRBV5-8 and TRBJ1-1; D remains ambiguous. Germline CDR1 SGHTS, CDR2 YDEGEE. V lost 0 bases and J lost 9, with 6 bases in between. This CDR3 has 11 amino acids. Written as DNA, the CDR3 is TGTGCCAGCAGCTTGGGTCCTCAAGCTTTCTTT. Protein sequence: CASSLGPQAFF.

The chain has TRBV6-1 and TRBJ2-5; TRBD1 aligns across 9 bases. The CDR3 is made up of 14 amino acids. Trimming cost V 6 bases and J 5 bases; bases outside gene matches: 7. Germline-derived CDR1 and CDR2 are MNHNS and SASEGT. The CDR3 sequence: CASRDTGGRETQYF. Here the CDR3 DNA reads TGTGCCAGCAGGGACACAGGGGGCCGGGAGACCCAGTACTTC.

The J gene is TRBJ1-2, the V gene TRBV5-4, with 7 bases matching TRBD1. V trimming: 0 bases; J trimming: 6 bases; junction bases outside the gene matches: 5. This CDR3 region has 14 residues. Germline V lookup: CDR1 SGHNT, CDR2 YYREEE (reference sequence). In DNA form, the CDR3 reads TGTGCCAGCAGCTTGGGGCAGGGGGGAGATGGCTACACCTTC. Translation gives CASSLGQGGDGYTF.

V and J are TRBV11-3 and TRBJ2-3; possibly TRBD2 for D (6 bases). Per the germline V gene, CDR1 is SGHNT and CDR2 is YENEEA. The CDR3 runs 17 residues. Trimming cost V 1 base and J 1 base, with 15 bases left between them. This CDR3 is CASSLAPWGEGTDTQYF. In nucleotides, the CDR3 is TGTGCCAGCAGCTTAGCCCCCTGGGGGGAGGGCACAGATACGCAGTATTTT.

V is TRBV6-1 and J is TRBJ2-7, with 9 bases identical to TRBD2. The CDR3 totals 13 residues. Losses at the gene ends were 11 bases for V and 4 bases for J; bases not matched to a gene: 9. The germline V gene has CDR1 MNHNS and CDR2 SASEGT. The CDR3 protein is CAGKGSGRYEQYF. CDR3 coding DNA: TGTGCCGGAAAGGGTAGCGGGAGATACGAGCAGTACTTC.

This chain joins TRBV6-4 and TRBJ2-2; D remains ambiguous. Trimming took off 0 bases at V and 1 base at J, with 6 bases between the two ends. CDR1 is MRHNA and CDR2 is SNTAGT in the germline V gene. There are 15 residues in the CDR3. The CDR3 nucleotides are TGTGCCAGCAGTGACTCGAACAGGAACACCGGGGAGCTGTTTTTT. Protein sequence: CASSDSNRNTGELFF.

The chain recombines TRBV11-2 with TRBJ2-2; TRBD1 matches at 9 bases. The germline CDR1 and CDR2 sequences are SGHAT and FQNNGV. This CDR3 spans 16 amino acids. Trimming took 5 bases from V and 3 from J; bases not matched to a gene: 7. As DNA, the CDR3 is TGTGCCAGCAGCGCAGGACAGGGGTTTGACACCGGGGAGCTGTTTTTT. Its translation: CASSAGQGFDTGELFF.

The CDR3 DNA reads as TGTGCCACCAGCGCGGACAGGGGGCTGGGTGGCTACACCTTC. Translation: CATSADRGLGGYTF. V is TRBV15 and J is TRBJ1-2; TRBD1 agrees at 11 bases. The J segment lost 7 bases and the V segment lost 5 bases, leaving 6 bases of the junction unmatched. Germline lookup yields CDR1 LNHNV and CDR2 YYDKDF (reference sequence). This CDR3 is 14 amino acids long.

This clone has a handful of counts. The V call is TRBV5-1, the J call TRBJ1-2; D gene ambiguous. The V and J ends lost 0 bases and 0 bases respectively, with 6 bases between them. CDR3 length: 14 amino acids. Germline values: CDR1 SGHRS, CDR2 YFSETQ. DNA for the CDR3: TGCGCCAGCAGCTTGGACAGCTCTAACTATGGCTACACCTTC. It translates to CASSLDSSNYGYTF. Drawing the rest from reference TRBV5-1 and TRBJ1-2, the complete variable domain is KAGVTQTPRYLIKTRGQQVTLSCSPISGHRSVSWYQQTPGQGLQFLFEYFSETQRNKGNFPGRFSGRQFSNSRSEMNVSTLELGDSALYLCASSLDSSNYGYTFGSGTRLTVV.

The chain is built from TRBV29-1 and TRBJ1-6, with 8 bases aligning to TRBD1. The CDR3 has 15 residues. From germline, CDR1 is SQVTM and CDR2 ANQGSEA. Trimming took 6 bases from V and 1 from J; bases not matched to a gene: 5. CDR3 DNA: TGCAGCGTGAGGACAGGGCCTTCCTATAATTCACCCCTCCACTTT. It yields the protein CSVRTGPSYNSPLHF.

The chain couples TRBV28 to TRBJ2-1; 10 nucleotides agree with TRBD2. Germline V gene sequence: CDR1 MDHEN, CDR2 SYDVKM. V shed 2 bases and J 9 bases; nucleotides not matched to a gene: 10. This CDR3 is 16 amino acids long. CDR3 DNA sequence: TGTGCCAGCAGTTTAGAGTGGACTAGCGGTTTGGGTGAGCAGTTCTTC. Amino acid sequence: CASSLEWTSGLGEQFF.

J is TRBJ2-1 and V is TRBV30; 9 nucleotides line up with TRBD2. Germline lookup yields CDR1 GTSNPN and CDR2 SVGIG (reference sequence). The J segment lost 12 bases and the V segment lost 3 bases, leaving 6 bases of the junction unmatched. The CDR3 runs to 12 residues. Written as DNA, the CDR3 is TGTGCCTGGAGGGGGTGGCGGGAGGGGCAGTTCTTC. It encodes CAWRGWREGQFF.

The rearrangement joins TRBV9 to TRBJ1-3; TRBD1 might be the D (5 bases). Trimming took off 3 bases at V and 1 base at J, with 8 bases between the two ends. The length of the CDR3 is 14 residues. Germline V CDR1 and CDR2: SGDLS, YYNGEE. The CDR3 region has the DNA TGTGCCAGCAGCGCCCAGGGATCTGGAAACACCATATATTTT. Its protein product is CASSAQGSGNTIYF.

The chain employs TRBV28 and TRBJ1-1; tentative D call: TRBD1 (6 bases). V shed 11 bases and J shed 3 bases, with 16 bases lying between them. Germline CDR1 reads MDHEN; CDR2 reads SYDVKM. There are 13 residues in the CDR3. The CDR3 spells CAGRPPGDTEAFF. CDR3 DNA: TGTGCCGGCCGACCCCCAGGGGACACTGAAGCTTTCTTT.

CDR3 DNA: TGTGCCAGCAGCCCTGGGGGCCCTCGAAGGCAAGAGACCCAGTACTTC. It yields the protein CASSPGGPRRQETQYF. The chain couples TRBV7-9 to TRBJ2-5; D possibly corresponds to TRBD1 (6 bases). V lost 5 bases and J 2 bases, leaving 18 bases between the germline ends. CDR3 length: 16 amino acids. From germline, CDR1 is SEHNR and CDR2 FQNEAQ (reference sequence).

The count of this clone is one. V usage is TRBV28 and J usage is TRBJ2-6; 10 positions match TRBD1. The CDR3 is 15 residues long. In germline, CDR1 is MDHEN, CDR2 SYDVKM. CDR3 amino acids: CAGQGVSSGANVLTF. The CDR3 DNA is TGTGCAGGACAGGGGGTTTCCTCTGGGGCCAACGTCCTGACTTTC.

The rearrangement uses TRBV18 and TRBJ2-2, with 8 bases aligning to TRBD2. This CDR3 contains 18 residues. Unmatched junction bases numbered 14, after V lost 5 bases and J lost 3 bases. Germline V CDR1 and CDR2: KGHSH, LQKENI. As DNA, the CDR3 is TGTGCCAGCTCAGCAGTCTTCCAGCGGGGGTCGTACACCGGGGAGCTGTTTTTT. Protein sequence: CASSAVFQRGSYTGELFF.